These T cell receptor beta chains were read from a single sample in a study of CD8+CD57+ T cells in acquired aplastic anemia. TCRdb called the reads again in MiXCR, with one record for every CDR3 protein. Altogether just over 450,000 distinct CDR3 sequences are present, 25% to 40% being singletons, with the ten largest covering less than 0.85%. The sample taken for sequencing was sorted CD4+, CD8+, or CD8+CD57+ T cells (not recorded which) from PBMCs. Receptor source: a human donor with aplastic anemia. The CDR3 runs from the conserved cysteine through the conserved F or W. A D gene is named only where the DNA matches it firmly. Only part of the rows carry a size: once, few, many, or a class if the clone is expanded.

j_call | d_call | clone_size | v_call | cdr3_aa | cdr3_nt
TRBJ2-2 | - | few | TRBV20-1 | CSATRQTNTGELFF | TGCAGTGCTACGCGGCAGACGAACACCGGGGAGCTGTTTTTT
TRBJ2-5 | - | - | TRBV7-9 | CASSLDGGTQETQYF | TGTGCCAGCAGCTTAGATGGGGGGACCCAAGAGACCCAGTACTTC
TRBJ1-6 | TRBD1 | many | TRBV15 | CATSRQDRVNSPLHF | TGTGCCACCAGCAGACAAGACAGGGTTAATTCACCCCTCCACTTT
TRBJ2-5 | - | - | TRBV2 | CASSFGGDDQPQYF | TGTGCCAGCAGTTTCGGGGGTGATGACCAGCCCCAGTACTTC
TRBJ1-1 | - | - | TRBV19 | CASSFPGQPMNTEAFF | TGTGCCAGTAGTTTCCCCGGACAGCCAATGAACACTGAAGCTTTCTTT
TRBJ2-7 | TRBD1 | - | TRBV6-1 | CASSEGQGAAYEQYF | TGTGCCAGCAGTGAAGGACAGGGGGCCGCCTACGAGCAGTACTTC
TRBJ1-2 | - | - | TRBV24-1 | CATSFRRRDGYTF | TGTGCCACCAGTTTCCGCCGTAGGGATGGCTACACCTTC
TRBJ2-7 | - | - | TRBV2 | CASTPPQRTYEQYF | TGTGCCAGCACGCCGCCTCAAAGAACCTACGAGCAGTACTTC
TRBJ2-1 | TRBD2 | - | TRBV15 | CATSVGEAASGGGEQFF | TGTGCCACCAGTGTAGGGGAGGCGGCTAGCGGTGGTGGTGAGCAGTTCTTC
TRBJ2-7 | - | - | TRBV7-2 | CASSPRRSRWEQYF | TGTGCCAGCAGTCCCAGGAGAAGCCGATGGGAGCAGTACTTC
TRBJ2-1 | TRBD2 | - | TRBV4-2 | CASSQGERGVGNEQFF | TGTGCCAGCAGCCAAGGGGAGCGGGGGGTCGGCAATGAGCAGTTCTTC
TRBJ2-3 | - | many | TRBV2 | CATQGGDTQYF | TGTGCCACCCAGGGGGGTGATACGCAGTATTTT
TRBJ1-3 | TRBD1 | - | TRBV12-3/TRBV12-4 | CASRPGTGAKKSSGNTIYF | TGTGCCAGCAGACCCGGGACAGGGGCCAAAAAGAGCTCTGGAAACACCATATATTTT
TRBJ2-7 | - | few | TRBV12-3/TRBV12-4 | CASSLIGLATDPGFPYEQYF | TGTGCCAGCAGTTTAATAGGGCTAGCGACGGATCCGGGGTTCCCCTACGAGCAGTACTTC
TRBJ2-1 | - | - | TRBV7-3 | CASSIGTAGPFF | TGTGCCAGCAGCATAGGGACTGCGGGTCCGTTCTTC
TRBJ2-1 | - | few | TRBV20-1 | CSARDPRVGSYNEQFF | TGCAGTGCTAGAGATCCCCGTGTGGGGTCCTACAATGAGCAGTTCTTC
TRBJ2-3 | TRBD1 | many | TRBV24-1 | CATSDPGQGSGADTQYF | TGTGCCACCAGTGACCCGGGACAGGGATCAGGGGCAGATACGCAGTATTTT
TRBJ2-1 | TRBD2 | few | TRBV19 | CASSIHGTSGPNEQFF | TGTGCCAGTAGTATTCACGGTACTAGCGGGCCCAATGAGCAGTTCTTC
TRBJ1-6 | TRBD1 | - | TRBV7-8 | CASRIPGTGNSPLHF | TGTGCCAGCAGGATTCCCGGGACAGGAAATTCACCCCTCCACTTT
TRBJ1-6 | TRBD1 | many | TRBV10-3 | CAISQLPGTGSSYNSPLHF | TGTGCCATCAGTCAACTCCCCGGGACAGGGAGTTCCTATAATTCACCCCTCCACTTT
TRBJ1-3 | - | few | TRBV7-3 | CASSLGAGPEDTIYF | TGTGCCAGCAGCTTAGGGGCAGGGCCGGAGGACACCATATATTTT
TRBJ2-1 | - | - | TRBV25-1 | CASSWTDGRLGYEQFF | TGTGCCAGCAGCTGGACGGACGGTAGGCTAGGCTACGAGCAGTTCTTC
TRBJ2-7 | - | few | TRBV20-1 | CSARKTGGAEQYF | TGCAGTGCTAGAAAGACAGGAGGGGCCGAGCAGTACTTC
TRBJ2-7 | TRBD1 | many | TRBV19 | CASRKRDRDREQYF | TGTGCCAGTAGGAAACGTGACAGGGACCGCGAGCAGTACTTC
TRBJ1-5 | - | - | TRBV19 | CASSLQTVGNQPQHF | TGTGCCAGCAGCTTGCAGACAGTAGGCAATCAGCCCCAGCATTTT
TRBJ1-5 | - | many | TRBV10-3 | CAISESREDSNQPQHF | TGTGCCATCAGTGAGTCTAGGGAGGATAGCAATCAGCCCCAGCATTTT
TRBJ1-3 | - | many | TRBV19 | CASSYMGRSGNTIYF | TGTGCCAGTAGTTATATGGGGCGCTCTGGAAACACCATATATTTT
TRBJ2-7 | TRBD2 | many | TRBV20-1 | CSALLLAGTYEQYF | TGCAGTGCTCTCTTGCTAGCGGGGACCTACGAGCAGTACTTC
TRBJ1-2 | - | many | TRBV2 | CASTEWGNGYTF | TGTGCCAGCACCGAATGGGGCAATGGCTACACCTTC
TRBJ2-1 | TRBD1 | once | TRBV25-1 | CASSPYRGLIRDEQFF | TGTGCCAGCAGTCCTTACAGGGGTTTGATTCGGGATGAGCAGTTCTTC
TRBJ2-1 | TRBD2 | few | TRBV7-6 | CASSSTSGGFSYNEQFF | TGTGCCAGCAGCTCCACTAGCGGGGGCTTCTCCTACAATGAGCAGTTCTTC
TRBJ1-5 | TRBD1 | few | TRBV12-3/TRBV12-4 | CATGDRDQPQHF | TGTGCCACCGGGGACAGGGATCAGCCCCAGCATTTT
TRBJ2-1 | TRBD1 | few | TRBV10-3 | CAISDLWDRGRLSSYNEQFF | TGTGCCATCAGTGACCTCTGGGACAGGGGGCGCTTGAGCTCCTACAATGAGCAGTTCTTC
TRBJ2-7 | - | many | TRBV19 | CASSATGSSYEQYF | TGTGCCAGTAGTGCTACAGGGAGCTCCTACGAGCAGTACTTC
TRBJ1-2 | TRBD1 | few | TRBV30 | CAWRDQQGIYGYTF | TGTGCCTGGAGGGACCAACAGGGGATCTATGGCTACACCTTC
TRBJ2-7 | TRBD1 | many | TRBV29-1 | CSVESGTAYEQYF | TGCAGCGTAGAATCCGGGACAGCATACGAGCAGTACTTC
TRBJ2-5 | TRBD1 | few | TRBV9 | CASSRQGVLGETQYF | TGTGCCAGCAGCAGACAGGGGGTTTTAGGAGAGACCCAGTACTTC
TRBJ2-7 | - | - | TRBV4-2 | CASSQEPEREQYF | TGTGCCAGCAGCCAAGAACCAGAGAGGGAGCAGTACTTC
TRBJ1-1 | TRBD1 | - | TRBV7-8 | CASSATGVTEAFF | TGTGCCAGCAGTGCCACAGGGGTAACTGAAGCTTTCTTT
TRBJ2-3 | - | - | TRBV7-2 | CASAGLGTDTQYF | TGTGCCAGCGCGGGGTTAGGTACAGATACGCAGTATTTT
TRBJ2-5 | - | - | TRBV6-1 | CASSEGTALETQYF | TGTGCCAGCAGTGAGGGGACGGCCCTCGAGACCCAGTACTTC
TRBJ1-1 | - | many | TRBV2 | CASSVATVNTEAFF | TGTGCCAGCAGTGTCGCGACGGTGAACACTGAAGCTTTCTTT
TRBJ1-2 | - | many | TRBV19 | CASSIDHTWTATYGYTF | TGTGCCAGTAGTATAGATCACACCTGGACAGCCACCTATGGCTACACCTTC
TRBJ2-1 | TRBD2 | - | TRBV2 | CASRTAGGHEQFF | TGTGCCAGCAGGACGGCGGGGGGTCATGAGCAGTTCTTC
TRBJ2-1 | - | few | TRBV20-1 | CSSRESSYNEQFF | TGCAGTTCCAGGGAAAGCTCCTACAATGAGCAGTTCTTC
TRBJ1-2 | - | few | TRBV6-5 | CASSSKGETGYTF | TGTGCCAGCAGTTCGAAGGGGGAGACAGGCTACACCTTC
TRBJ1-2 | TRBD1 | few | TRBV19 | CASSIVGTGYGYTF | TGTGCCAGTAGTATAGTGGGGACAGGGTATGGCTACACCTTC
TRBJ2-7 | TRBD1 | few | TRBV12-3/TRBV12-4 | CASSKRTGHYEQYF | TGTGCCAGCAGTAAACGGACAGGGCACTACGAGCAGTACTTC
TRBJ1-5 | - | - | TRBV7-2 | CASSLVSSQGNQPQHF | TGTGCCAGCAGCTTAGTTAGTTCCCAGGGCAATCAGCCCCAGCATTTT
TRBJ2-5 | - | few | TRBV6-5 | CASNLAWDETQYF | TGTGCCAGCAACCTAGCTTGGGACGAGACCCAGTACTTC
TRBJ2-7 | TRBD1 | many | TRBV19 | CASSIVLGTGYYEQYF | TGTGCCAGTAGTATTGTACTCGGGACAGGATACTACGAGCAGTACTTC
TRBJ2-5 | TRBD2 | - | TRBV20-1 | CSATPGTGTSGQETQYF | TGCAGTGCTACTCCAGGGACCGGGACTAGCGGCCAAGAGACCCAGTACTTC
TRBJ2-1 | - | few | TRBV12-3/TRBV12-4 | CASGSAGITNNEQFF | TGTGCCAGCGGCTCGGCCGGGATCACGAACAATGAGCAGTTCTTC
TRBJ1-1 | - | few | TRBV12-3/TRBV12-4 | CASSARGGGTEAFF | TGTGCCAGCAGCGCTAGAGGGGGAGGAACTGAAGCTTTCTTT